The 21 T cell receptor beta chains below were found in one sample sequenced in a study of graft-versus-host responses after intestinal transplantation. Clones were read by immunoSEQ multiplex PCR, and TCRdb kept only the in-frame ones, dropping some. The sample lists over 45,000 clones, around 92% occurring once. Antigen specificity for these receptors is unknown. The material sequenced was unstimulated CD4+ T cells sorted from spleen or lymph node cells, taken before transplant. These receptors were obtained from a human donor who was the organ donor for an intestinal transplant.

The CDR3 spells CASSFGLDNQPQHF. CDR3 nucleotides: TGTGCCAGCAGTTTCGGCCTAGACAATCAGCCCCAGCATTTT. The chain carries TRBV28 and TRBJ1-5; D unresolved. Looked up from germline, CDR1 is MDHEN and CDR2 is SYDVKM. This CDR3 comprises 14 residues. Trimming took 3 bases from V and 3 from J, leaving 9 bases between them. The variable domain in full, completed from reference TRBV28 and TRBJ1-5, reads DVKVTQSSRYLVKRTGEKVFLECVQDMDHENMFWYRQDPGLGLRLIYFSYDVKMKEKGDIPEGYSVSREKKERFSLILESASTNQTSMYLCASSFGLDNQPQHFGDGTRLSIL.

The chain employs TRBV5-1 and TRBJ2-3; 7 positions agree with TRBD2. The germline gives CDR1 SGHRS, CDR2 YFSETQ. This CDR3 contains 15 residues. V lost 1 base to trimming and J lost 5 bases; unmatched junction nucleotides: 7. The DNA of the CDR3 is TGCGCCAGCAGCTTGTTTGCGGGAGCGGAAGATACGCAGTATTTT. Translated, it gives CASSLFAGAEDTQYF.

V is TRBV19 and J is TRBJ1-5; 8 bases match TRBD1. The junction had 3 bases not matched to a gene; V was cut back by 3 bases and J by 11 bases. The CDR3 is 12 residues long. Germline V gene data show CDR1 as LNHDA and CDR2 as SQIVND (reference sequence). Here the CDR3 DNA reads TGTGCCAGTAGTATCGGGACAGGCGCCCAGCATTTT. Translation gives CASSIGTGAQHF.

This chain uses TRBV19 with TRBJ2-5; TRBD2 agrees at 8 bases. The CDR3 length is 17 residues. V shed 4 bases and J 5 bases; nucleotides not matched to a gene: 15. Germline lookup yields CDR1 LNHDA and CDR2 SQIVND (reference sequence). Written as DNA, the CDR3 is TGTGCCAGTAGTAGAGGACTAGCCCTTGGTTCCCAGGAGACCCAGTACTTC. Amino acids: CASSRGLALGSQETQYF. The full variable domain, in which reference TRBV19 and TRBJ2-5 provide the parts outside the CDR3, is DGGITQSPKYLFRKEGQNVTLSCEQNLNHDAMYWYRQDPGQGLRLIYYSQIVNDFQKGDIAEGYSVSREKKESFPLTVTSAQKNPTAFYLCASSRGLALGSQETQYFGPGTRLLVL.

The chain has TRBV18 and TRBJ1-3; D call uncertain. Germline V gene data show CDR1 as KGHSH and CDR2 as LQKENI. The CDR3 is 13 residues long. Trimming pared 5 bases from V and 2 bases from J, leaving 7 bases between. In DNA, the CDR3 is TGTGCCAGCTCATCTTCCGCTGGAAACACCATATATTTT. Amino acids: CASSSSAGNTIYF.

The chain joins TRBV11-1 to TRBJ2-7; 8 bases match TRBD2. The germline V gene has CDR1 SGHAT and CDR2 FQDESV (reference sequence). V was pared by 4 bases and J by 5 bases, with 10 bases of the junction left unmatched. The CDR3 length is 15 residues. The CDR3 sequence: CASSSSSGRIDEQYF. CDR3 coding DNA: TGTGCCAGCAGCTCTTCTAGCGGGCGGATAGACGAGCAGTACTTC.

The V gene is TRBV28, the J gene TRBJ1-2; possible D gene TRBD1, 6 bases. V lost 6 bases and J lost 4, with 18 bases in between. The CDR3 is made up of 15 amino acids. Germline lookup yields CDR1 MDHEN and CDR2 SYDVKM. CDR3 protein: CASSLPDRIIYGYTF. For the CDR3, the DNA is TGTGCCAGCAGCCTGCCCGACAGGATCATCTATGGCTACACCTTC.

V and J are TRBV6-6 and TRBJ2-1; possible D gene TRBD2, 6 bases. The V gene lost 6 bases and the J gene lost 0 bases, with 15 bases spanning the gap. The CDR3 is 16 amino acids. The germline V gene encodes CDR1 MNHNY and CDR2 SVGAGI (reference sequence). The CDR3 sequence: CASRRELASSYNEQFF. The CDR3 DNA follows: TGTGCCAGCAGAAGGGAACTAGCTAGCTCCTACAATGAGCAGTTCTTC.

The chain couples TRBV10-1 to TRBJ2-1; no firm D call. This CDR3 has 15 amino acids. CDR1 is WNHNN, CDR2 SYGVQD, per germline (reference sequence). Trimming cost V 6 bases and J 4 bases, with 16 bases left between them. This CDR3 is CASSPLESGYNEQFF. CDR3 nucleotides: TGCGCCAGCAGCCCCCTGGAGTCCGGGTACAATGAGCAGTTCTTC.

The rearrangement uses TRBV6-1 and TRBJ2-5; D is possibly TRBD2 (5 bases). Between the trimmed V and J ends, which lost 7 bases and 5 bases, there was a span of 17 bases. CDR3 length: 14 residues. The germline CDR1 and CDR2 sequences are MNHNS and SASEGT. As DNA, the CDR3 is TGTGCCAGCACCAACCTGCGGGCGGATGAGACCCAGTACTTC. It translates to CASTNLRADETQYF.

CDR3 nucleotides: TGTGCCAGCAGCTTAATAACTAGCGGAAGCACAGATACGCAGTATTTT. It specifies CASSLITSGSTDTQYF. The V and J genes are TRBV5-6 and TRBJ2-3, with TRBD2 identical over 8 bases. Looked up from germline, CDR1 is SGHDT and CDR2 is YYEEEE. V shed 2 bases and J 0 bases; nucleotides not matched to a gene: 5. There are 16 residues in the CDR3.

The chain is built from TRBV21-1 and TRBJ2-7; the table's D call, TRBD2, was not checked against the DNA. TRBV21-1 is termed a pseudogene. The CDR3 runs 14 residues. The chain's CDR3 is CASSKRESSYEQYF. The DNA for the CDR3 is TGTGCCAGCAGCAAGCGGGAGAGCTCCTACGAGCAGTACTTC.

This clone is a singleton in its sample. The rearrangement uses TRBV5-6 and TRBJ2-3; 14 nucleotides line up with TRBD2. In germline, CDR1 is SGHDT, CDR2 YYEEEE. CDR3 size: 17 residues. Trimming cost V 4 bases and J 3 bases; bases outside gene matches: 7. CDR3 nucleotides: TGTGCCAGCAGCCCCGCCGGGACTAGCGGGAGAACAGATACGCAGTATTTT. Translation: CASSPAGTSGRTDTQYF.

V is TRBV6-6 and J is TRBJ1-6; TRBD1 might be the D (5 bases). The CDR3 has 14 residues. The V end lost 2 bases, the J end lost 9 bases, and 11 bases lay between the germline ends. CDR1 is MNHNY, CDR2 SVGAGI, per germline (reference sequence). CDR3 sequence: CASSYGAGGSPLHF. The CDR3 DNA sequence: TGTGCCAGCAGTTACGGGGCGGGGGGTTCACCCCTCCACTTT.

This chain connects TRBV11-2 to TRBJ1-5; 7 nucleotides agree with TRBD1. Germline CDR1 reads SGHAT; CDR2 reads FQNNGV. Losses at the gene ends were 5 bases for V and 7 bases for J; bases not matched to a gene: 5. This CDR3 contains 13 residues. As DNA, the CDR3 is TGTGCCAGCAGCCTTCGGGACAGACAGCCCCAGCATTTT. This gives the protein CASSLRDRQPQHF.

This rearrangement joins TRBV6-6 to TRBJ2-4, with D hard to call. From germline, CDR1 is MNHNY and CDR2 SVGAGI (reference sequence). Trimming pared 8 bases from V and 6 bases from J, leaving 11 bases between. There are 12 residues in the CDR3. The CDR3 loop is CASRPGPNIQYF. CDR3 coding DNA: TGTGCCAGCCGGCCAGGCCCAAACATTCAGTACTTC.

The sample holds one count of this clone. CDR3 bases: TGTGCCACGTCGGCAGGGCTCCACGAGCAGTACTTC. The encoded protein is CATSAGLHEQYF. The V call is TRBV28, the J call TRBJ2-7; TRBD1 is a possible D gene (5 bases). Germline lookup yields CDR1 MDHEN and CDR2 SYDVKM. Deletions cut 10 bases from V and 5 bases from J, with 15 bases between. The CDR3 is made up of 12 amino acids.

This chain links TRBV5-1 with TRBJ2-1; D possibly corresponds to TRBD1 (6 bases). Germline CDR1 and CDR2: SGHRS and YFSETQ. The CDR3 runs 15 residues. The V gene lost 4 bases and the J gene lost 3 bases, with 14 bases spanning the gap. This CDR3 reads CASSQVGTNYNEQFF. The CDR3 nucleotides are TGCGCCAGCAGCCAAGTCGGGACAAACTACAATGAGCAGTTCTTC.

This chain links TRBV28 with TRBJ1-3, with TRBD1 as a possible D gene (5 bases). Trimming shortened V by 5 bases and J by 2 bases, and 13 bases separated the two germline ends. This CDR3 is built from 15 residues. From germline, CDR1 is MDHEN and CDR2 SYDVKM. Here the CDR3 DNA reads TGTGCCAGCAGTGCACCGCAGGGTACTGGAAACACCATATATTTT. Translating gives CASSAPQGTGNTIYF. The full variable domain, with the rest looked up from reference TRBV28 and TRBJ1-3, is DVKVTQSSRYLVKRTGEKVFLECVQDMDHENMFWYRQDPGLGLRLIYFSYDVKMKEKGDIPEGYSVSREKKERFSLILESASTNQTSMYLCASSAPQGTGNTIYFGEGSWLTVV.

The chain couples TRBV28 to TRBJ2-1; 9 bases match TRBD1. Unmatched junction bases numbered 8, after V lost 4 bases and J lost 4 bases. CDR1 and CDR2 (germline): MDHEN, SYDVKM. This CDR3 has 16 residues. Written as DNA, the CDR3 is TGTGCCAGCAGTTCTTCCGGGACAGGGAGGTACAATGAGCAGTTCTTC. Translated, it gives CASSSSGTGRYNEQFF. The variable domain in full, with the rest retrieved from reference TRBV28 and TRBJ2-1, is DVKVTQSSRYLVKRTGEKVFLECVQDMDHENMFWYRQDPGLGLRLIYFSYDVKMKEKGDIPEGYSVSREKKERFSLILESASTNQTSMYLCASSSSGTGRYNEQFFGPGTRLTVL.

The J gene is TRBJ2-7, the V gene TRBV29-1; TRBD1 matches at 9 bases. Germline assignment: CDR1 SQVTM and CDR2 ANQGSEA. The CDR3 extends over 12 amino acids. Trimming cost V 6 bases and J 5 bases; bases outside gene matches: 5. The DNA for the CDR3 is TGCAGCGTGCACAGGGGGCAGGACGAGCAGTACTTC. Residues: CSVHRGQDEQYF.